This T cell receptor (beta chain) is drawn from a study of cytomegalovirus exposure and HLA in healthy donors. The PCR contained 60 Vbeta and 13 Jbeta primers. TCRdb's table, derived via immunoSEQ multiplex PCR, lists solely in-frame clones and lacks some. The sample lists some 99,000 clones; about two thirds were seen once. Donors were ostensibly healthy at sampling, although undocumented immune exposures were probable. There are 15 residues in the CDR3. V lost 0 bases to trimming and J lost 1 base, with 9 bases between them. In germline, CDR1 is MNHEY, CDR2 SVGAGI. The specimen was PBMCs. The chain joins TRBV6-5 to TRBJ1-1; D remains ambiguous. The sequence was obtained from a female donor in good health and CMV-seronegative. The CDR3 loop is CASSYSILANTEAFF. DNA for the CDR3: TGTGCCAGCAGTTACTCGATTTTGGCGAACACTGAAGCTTTCTTT.